A single sample is the source of the 3 T cell receptor beta chains below, sequenced in a study. TCRdb passed the 5' RACE reads through MiXCR, listing each CDR3 protein once. The profile shows approximately 42,000 distinct CDR3 sequences, just under 30% of them singletons. Material for sequencing was memory CD4+ T cells sorted from a lymph node. Subset specified: memory CD4+ T cells, CD4+CD45RO+CD25-. The receptor set was obtained from a female donor with breast cancer.

The chain couples TRBV7-9 to TRBJ2-5; 11 bases map to TRBD2. The CDR3 totals 18 residues. Germline loops: CDR1 SEHNR, CDR2 FQNEAQ (reference sequence). V lost 5 bases and J lost 2; bases outside the gene matches: 13. CDR3 amino acids: CASSPEKRLAGKQETQYF. The DNA for the CDR3 is TGTGCCAGCAGCCCCGAGAAACGACTAGCGGGAAAACAAGAGACCCAGTACTTC.

The V gene is TRBV6-6, the J gene TRBJ2-3; D is possibly TRBD1 (6 bases). Trimming took 0 bases from V and 3 from J, leaving 13 bases between them. Per the germline V gene, CDR1 is MNHNY and CDR2 is SVGAGI (reference sequence). The length of the CDR3 is 16 residues. The CDR3 sequence: CASSYSIGGVTDTQYF. DNA for the CDR3: TGTGCCAGCAGTTACTCTATAGGGGGAGTTACAGATACGCAGTATTTT.

The V gene is TRBV7-9, the J gene TRBJ2-3, with 9 bases lining up with TRBD1. The CDR3 is 15 amino acids. The V segment lost 4 bases and the J segment 7 bases; nucleotides outside the gene matches: 9. Per the germline V gene, CDR1 is SEHNR and CDR2 is FQNEAQ (reference sequence). CDR3 in amino acids: CASSSTGQGENTQYF. DNA for the CDR3: TGTGCCAGCAGCTCTACGGGACAGGGAGAAAATACGCAGTATTTT.